What follows describes a single T cell receptor beta chain. This clone was seen more than once but under ten times. The antigen this receptor binds is unknown. The record has no base qualities; no much larger clone is one base away. The same CDR3 arises from other DNA sequences in this sample as well. Libraries were built with the immunoSEQ multiplex PCR assay. Concerning the study's data processing: A statistical classification framework was built to diagnose cytomegalovirus status from the catalog of TCR beta chain sequences. Entries here come from immuneACCESS through TCRdb and include only in-frame sequences with V and J called. Some clones fail to appear in such tables; in the studies checked, an unresolved V gene covers under half of the shortfall, and the cause of the remainder is unknown. That table is the source of V, J and clone size, and D and trimming were worked out from the DNA. The sample yields fewer than 250,000 clones; roughly 89% were counted once. 2.6% of the sample is in the top ten clones.

According to the germline V gene (reference sequence), CDR1 reads GTSNPN and CDR2 reads SVGIG. CDR3 length: 13 amino acids, cysteine to phenylalanine. Kept here is only the CDR3 DNA, which spans 39 bases and is read in frame from base 1. The V end loses 0 bases and the J end loses 4 bases, and a stretch of 7 bases separates them. The data were obtained in a study of cytomegalovirus exposure and HLA in healthy donors listed by TCRdb under 2017. About the study as a whole: A later analysis indicated that the 110 or so validation repertoires were generated on the platform also employed for the approximately 690 repertoires of the first cohort. The study was designed to test whether signatures of past pathogen exposure could be identified by cataloging public T cell receptors. In addition to the first cohort of several hundred subjects, a separate validation cohort of some 120 different subjects was used. The study combined high-throughput TCR immunosequencing, statistical association of individual TCRs with disease status, and machine learning to predict cytomegalovirus infection status.

Separate from the roughly 660-subject first cohort, the validation cohort of some 130 subjects was the group to which the donors belonged. The investigation overall reported the following: Most TCR sequences were seen in very few donors, while some public TCRs were found in many individuals. The authors suggested that the approach could potentially be extended to other disease states and immunological phenotypes. A few of the identified cytomegalovirus-associated TCR beta chains were confirmed in vitro to be specific for cytomegalovirus antigens. A later analysis found that TCRs clustered in the first cohort also tended to co-occur in the roughly 110 validation repertoires, with more than 90% of cluster scores above 0. Cytomegalovirus status was reported to be diagnosed by the classifier with high specificity and sensitivity in both the original and validation cohorts. The validation cohort had no HLA typing available for a later analysis, so co-occurrence within that cohort was assessed over all 120 or so repertoires. In the study, approximately 160 TCR beta chains were listed as associated with cytomegalovirus.

Sequences were obtained from PBMCs. The rearranged chain carries TRBV30 and TRBJ1-5, and TRBD1 may be the D gene, going by 5 matching bases. The TCR comes from a man aged 18-30 years in good health and CMV-seronegative. The CDR3 region has the sequence CAWSVGGNQPQHF. Here is the DNA: TGTGCCTGGAGTGTGGGGGGTAATCAGCCCCAGCATTTT.